One T cell receptor beta chain is described in this entry. How the authors handled the data: Amplification of reference gene primers provided the estimated nucleated cell counts. Assay used: immunoSEQ multiplex PCR; TCRdb lists only in-frame clones, some missing. For V, J and clone size, that table is used; D and trimming come from the DNA. Of tens of thousands of clones listed, around 90% are singletons. This sample is part of a study of blood T cell repertoires in COVID-19. For the study at large: From the United States, Italy and Spain came samples of acute and convalescent COVID-19. Nucleic acid was either cDNA or gDNA, and it came from T cells, B-cell-depleted T cells, or PBMCs.

CDR3 length: 15 amino acids. Germline V gene lookup returns CDR1 SEHNR and CDR2 FQNEAQ (reference sequence). V was cut by 1 base and J by 6 bases, with 15 bases left in between. Sequencing was carried out using peripheral blood. J is TRBJ1-2 and V is TRBV7-9, with D hard to call. The clonotype was recovered from a man over 45 with active COVID-19. CDR3 sequence (DNA): TGTGCCAGCAGCTTAGATGGCAGCGCCGTGGATGGCTACACCTTC. It translates to CASSLDGSAVDGYTF.